In this sample, the clone carrying this TCR beta chain turned up a few times. What it binds is not known. These data come from a study of beta chain features in type 1 diabetes. General study results and limits: Because the template was cDNA, high-expressing cells might be over-represented. Patients with Type 1 diabetes showed moderately but significantly shorter TCRB CDR3s in all four CD4+ subsets.

cDNA synthesis used the whole RNA isolate, giving expressed TCRB sequences. The repertoire was sequenced with immunoSEQ multiplex PCR; TCRdb's copy has only in-frame clones and lacks some. The sample yields some 120,000 clones, around 15% seen once. The CDR3 length is 15 residues. In germline, CDR1 is SGHTA, CDR2 FQGNSA. V was pared by 0 bases and J by 7 bases, with 13 bases between. The TCR sequence derives from a man aged 18 to 30 with type 1 diabetes. The chain employs TRBV7-2 and TRBJ2-1; D is undetermined. Sequencing was carried out using central memory CD4+ T cells from blood. The CDR3 here is CASSLARSLGNEQFF. CDR3 nucleotides: TGTGCCAGCAGCTTAGCCCGATCCTTAGGAAATGAGCAGTTCTTC.